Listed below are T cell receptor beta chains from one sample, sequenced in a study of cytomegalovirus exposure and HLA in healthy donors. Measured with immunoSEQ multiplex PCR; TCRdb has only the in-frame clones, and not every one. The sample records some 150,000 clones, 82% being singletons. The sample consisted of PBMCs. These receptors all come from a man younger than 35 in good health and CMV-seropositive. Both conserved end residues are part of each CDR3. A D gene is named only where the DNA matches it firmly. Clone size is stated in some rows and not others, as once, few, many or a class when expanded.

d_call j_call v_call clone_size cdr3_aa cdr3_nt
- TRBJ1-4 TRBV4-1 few CASSQVAGSTNEKLFF TGCGCCAGCAGCCAAGTTGCAGGATCAACTAATGAAAAACTGTTTTTT
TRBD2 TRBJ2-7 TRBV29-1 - CSARGGFSYEQYF TGCAGCGCCCGGGGGGGGTTCTCCTACGAGCAGTACTTC
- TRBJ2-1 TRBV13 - CASSLGGVNEQFF TGTGCCAGCAGCTTAGGAGGGGTGAATGAGCAGTTCTTC
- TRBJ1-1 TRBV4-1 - CASTWTLNTEAFF TGCGCCAGCACGTGGACTCTGAACACTGAAGCTTTCTTT
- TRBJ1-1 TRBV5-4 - CASSLLADDDTEAFF TGTGCCAGCAGCTTGCTAGCCGATGATGACACTGAAGCTTTCTTT
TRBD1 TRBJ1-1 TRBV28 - CASSFLQGITEAFF TGTGCCAGCAGTTTTTTACAGGGGATCACTGAAGCTTTCTTT
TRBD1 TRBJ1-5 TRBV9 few CASSPGQGGFSNQPQHF TGTGCCAGCAGCCCTGGACAGGGGGGTTTCAGCAATCAGCCCCAGCATTTT
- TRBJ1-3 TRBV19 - CASSIAGSGNTIYF TGTGCCAGTAGTATTGCGGGCTCTGGAAACACCATATATTTT
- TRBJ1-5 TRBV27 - CASSFGAWNQPQHF TGTGCCAGCAGTTTTGGAGCCTGGAATCAGCCCCAGCATTTT
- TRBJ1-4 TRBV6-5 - CASSYSGGSNEKLFF TGTGCCAGCAGTTACTCGGGGGGGTCCAATGAAAAACTGTTTTTT
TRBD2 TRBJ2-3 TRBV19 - CASSLAGGADTQYF TGTGCCAGTAGTTTAGCGGGAGGGGCAGATACGCAGTATTTT
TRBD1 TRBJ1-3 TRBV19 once CASKPTGGGGNTIYF TGTGCCAGTAAACCGACAGGGGGTGGAGGAAACACCATATATTTT
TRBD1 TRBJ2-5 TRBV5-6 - CASSTNSQGIGETQYF TGTGCCAGCAGCACGAATTCACAGGGGATAGGGGAGACCCAGTACTTC
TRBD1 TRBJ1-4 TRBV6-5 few CASSYFPGQGPEKLFF TGTGCCAGCAGTTACTTTCCGGGACAGGGCCCAGAAAAACTGTTTTTT
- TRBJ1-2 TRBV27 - CASSLDARGYGYTF TGTGCCAGCAGCCTGGATGCGCGCGGCTATGGCTACACCTTC
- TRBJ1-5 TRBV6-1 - CASSTGINNQPQHF TGTGCCAGCTCTACAGGGATAAACAATCAGCCCCAGCATTTT
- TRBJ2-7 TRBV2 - CASSDGGALREQYF TGTGCCAGCAGTGATGGGGGGGCTTTGCGAGAGCAGTACTTC
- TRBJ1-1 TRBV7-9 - CASSLSNTEAFF TGTGCCAGCAGCCTCTCCAACACTGAAGCTTTCTTT
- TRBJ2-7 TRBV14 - CASSLFTGYEQYF TGTGCCAGCTCTCTATTCACAGGGTACGAGCAGTACTTC
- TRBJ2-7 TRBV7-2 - CASSPRLTGFPYEQYF TGTGCCAGCAGCCCACGTCTGACAGGTTTTCCCTACGAGCAGTACTTC
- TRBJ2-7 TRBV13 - CASSLEGTVSSYEQYF TGTGCCAGCAGCTTGGAGGGTACAGTTAGCTCCTACGAGCAGTACTTC
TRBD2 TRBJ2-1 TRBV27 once CASESGSGNEQFF TGTGCCAGCGAAAGCGGGAGCGGGAATGAGCAGTTCTTC
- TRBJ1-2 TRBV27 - CASSFGVAARYGYTF TGTGCCAGCAGTTTTGGCGTGGCGGCTCGCTATGGCTACACCTTC
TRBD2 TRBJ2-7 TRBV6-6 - CASLAGVSFEQYF TGTGCCAGCCTAGCGGGAGTTTCGTTCGAGCAGTACTTC